The present T cell receptor (beta chain) was sequenced within a study of T cells in Graves' hyperthyroidism and ophthalmopathy. Overall study context: Prior to any treatment, at the point of initial diagnosis, peripheral blood was collected.

CDR3 length: 13 residues. The germline gives CDR1 SGHRS, CDR2 YFSETQ. TCR beta CDR3 sequences were amplified from RNA transcripts. The TCR CDR3 was amplified in a first-round RT-PCR using the HTBI primer set. TCRdb recomputed calls from the multiplex PCR reads with MiXCR, one row per CDR3 protein. This table has approximately 590,000 distinct CDR3 sequences, 15% to 18% appearing once. Study results and limitations: Model-based prediction identified ophthalmopathy a median 6.5 months prior to its onset. Most thyroid clonotypes expanded above 0.001 were also detected in blood.

This clonotype was seen at least ten times. Its antigen is still unknown. The junction does not match germline at one end; this may be a read error. Clinicians diagnosed patients from clinical symptoms, serum thyroxine and TRAb, thyroid ultrasound and orbital computed tomography. Material for sequencing was blood. The rearrangement joins TRBV5-1 to TRBJ2-7, with D possibly matching TRBD1 (6 bases). This TCR derives from a woman aged 30 to 39 with Graves' hyperthyroidism. The CDR3 reads CASSLGGGYEQYF. As DNA, the CDR3 is TGTGCCAGCAGCTTAGGGGGTGGTTACGAGCAGTACTTC. The full variable domain, completed using reference TRBV5-1 and TRBJ2-7, is KAGVTQTPRYLIKTRGQQVTLSCSPISGHRSVSWYQQTPGQGLQFLFEYFSETQRNKGNFPGRFSGRQFSNSRSEMNVSTLELGDSALYLCASSLGGGYEQYFGPGTRLTVT.